The T cell receptor (beta chain) under discussion was sequenced for a study of blood T cell repertoires in COVID-19. Study in general: The United States, Italy and Spain were the sources of the acute and convalescent COVID-19 samples.

V was shortened by 0 bases and J by 1 base, with 10 bases between the two germline ends. The CDR3 spans 15 residues. Germline values: CDR1 MNHEY, CDR2 SMNVEV (reference sequence). Method: immunoSEQ multiplex PCR; TCRdb's copy keeps in-frame clones and lacks some. This table holds fewer than 70,000 clones, around 76% found once. V and J are TRBV27 and TRBJ2-7; D is perhaps TRBD1 (6 bases). This sequence was found in a human donor in a cohort sampled during active COVID-19. Sequencing used peripheral blood. CDR3 bases: TGTGCCAGCAGTTTATCCAGGGGTTGGTCCTACGAGCAGTACTTC. This codes for CASSLSRGWSYEQYF.